These 13 T cell receptor beta chains were all obtained from the same sample, sequenced in a study of T cell repertoires in cytomegalovirus infection. Their antigens remain unidentified. From the reads, TCRdb called clonotypes with MiXCR, one entry per CDR3 protein. The sample has around 430,000 distinct CDR3 sequences, approximately 40% seen once. The sample consisted of cultured PBMCs, taken from culture after CMV antigen stimulation. Every receptor here comes from a human donor in good health (CMV status not recorded). Some clones in this sample may be carry-over from other donors' samples.

This clonotype has only a few counts. V usage is TRBV7-8 and J usage is TRBJ2-1; weak D call: TRBD2 (6 bases). V gave up 1 base and J gave up 4 bases, with 17 bases separating them. Germline CDR1 and CDR2: SGHVS and FQNEAQ. This CDR3 is built from 17 residues. The CDR3 bases are TGTGCCAGCAGCTTAGAAGGCCGCCTAGCGAGGTACAATGAGCAGTTCTTC. Amino acid sequence: CASSLEGRLARYNEQFF.

This clonotype was seen a handful of times. The chain links TRBV18 to TRBJ2-5; 7 bases align to TRBD1. Germline CDR1 is KGHSH and CDR2 is LQKENI. This CDR3 is 13 amino acids long. Trimming removed 8 bases from V and 2 bases from J; junction bases left unmatched: 5. The CDR3 is CASSRGQQETQYF. The CDR3 DNA sequence: TGTGCCAGCAGCCGGGGACAGCAAGAGACCCAGTACTTC.

V and J are TRBV7-2 and TRBJ2-1; 9 bases align to TRBD2. The CDR3 runs to 15 residues. Trimming at V came to 6 bases and at J to 4 bases, leaving 7 bases not matched to a gene. Germline CDR1 SGHTA, CDR2 FQGNSA. CDR3 residues: CASRSGLASYNEQFF. The CDR3 DNA reads TGTGCCAGCAGGTCCGGACTAGCGAGTTACAATGAGCAGTTCTTC.

The V gene is TRBV7-6, the J gene TRBJ1-2; D gene uncertain. Germline assignment: CDR1 SGHVS and CDR2 FNYEAQ. This CDR3 has 14 amino acids. Trimming stripped 5 bases from V and 7 bases from J, with 17 bases between. CDR3 bases: TGTGCCAGCAGCCCGCTTAAGCTGTTGGCTGGCTACACCTTC. Residues: CASSPLKLLAGYTF.

There are a few counts of this clonotype. The chain uses TRBV4-1 and TRBJ1-3; D may be TRBD1 (5 bases). The CDR3 runs 16 residues. Germline CDR1 reads MGHRA; CDR2 reads YSYEKL. Trimming removed 1 base from V and 2 bases from J, with 12 bases in between. CDR3 in amino acids: CASSQGGSGAGNTIYF. CDR3 sequence (DNA): TGCGCCAGCAGCCAAGGCGGTTCGGGGGCTGGAAACACCATATATTTT.

In its sample, this clonotype was seen a few times. The chain joins TRBV7-2 to TRBJ1-4; 9 bases match TRBD1. Unmatched junction bases numbered 8, after V lost 3 bases and J lost 3 bases. Germline V gene data show CDR1 as SGHTA and CDR2 as FQGNSA. The CDR3 extends over 17 amino acids. The CDR3 region has the DNA TGTGCCAGCAGCTTCTTGGGACAGGGTATTTCTAATGAAAAACTGTTTTTT. This sequence encodes CASSFLGQGISNEKLFF.

The chain combines TRBV7-6 with TRBJ2-5, with no clear D. Germline V gene sequence: CDR1 SGHVS, CDR2 FNYEAQ. Trimming removed 1 base from V and 4 bases from J, with 10 bases in between. The CDR3 is made up of 14 amino acids. The CDR3 is CASSLVRYSETQYF. The CDR3 region has the DNA TGTGCCAGCAGCTTAGTGCGGTATTCAGAGACCCAGTACTTC.

This sequence joins TRBV12-3 or TRBV12-4 and TRBJ2-7; no clear D gene. The CDR3 is made up of 12 amino acids. The germline V and J ends were trimmed by 2 bases and 6 bases, with 8 bases remaining between them. Written as DNA, the CDR3 is TGTGCCAGCAGTTTAAAGGAGCGCGAGCAGTACTTC. The encoded protein is CASSLKEREQYF.

A few counts support this clonotype. The chain uses TRBV5-6 and TRBJ2-1; 13 bases align to TRBD2. CDR3 length: 15 residues. V shed 5 bases and J 9 bases; nucleotides not matched to a gene: 8. In germline, CDR1 is SGHDT, CDR2 YYEEEE. The chain's CDR3 is CASRETSGGVVEQFF. The CDR3 nucleotides read TGTGCCAGCAGGGAAACTAGCGGGGGGGTGGTTGAGCAGTTCTTC.

The chain carries TRBV27 and TRBJ1-1; perhaps TRBD1 as D (5 bases). The V end was cut by 7 bases, the J end by 4 bases, with 16 bases between. Germline assignment: CDR1 MNHEY and CDR2 SMNVEV (reference sequence). CDR3 length equals 14 residues. CDR3 amino acids: CASTQGGFGTEAFF. The CDR3 DNA reads TGTGCCAGCACCCAGGGAGGTTTTGGCACTGAAGCTTTCTTT.

This sequence joins TRBV6-1 and TRBJ1-2; D possibly corresponds to TRBD1 (5 bases). Germline V gene sequence: CDR1 MNHNS, CDR2 SASEGT. V was clipped by 2 bases and J by 4 bases, with 8 bases between them. This CDR3 is 13 amino acids long. CDR3 residues: CASSERGFYGYTF. The CDR3 DNA follows: TGTGCCAGCAGTGAACGGGGCTTCTATGGCTACACCTTC.

The chain is built from TRBV6-6 and TRBJ1-5; TRBD1 is a possible D gene (6 bases). CDR3 length equals 13 residues. V lost 5 bases to trimming and J lost 7 bases, with 12 bases between them. Germline assignment: CDR1 MNHNY and CDR2 SVGAGI (reference sequence). CDR3 nucleotide sequence: TGTGCCAGCAGTGCGGGACACCTACAGCCCCAGCATTTT. Protein product: CASSAGHLQPQHF.

This chain connects TRBV12-3 or TRBV12-4 to TRBJ2-3, with D perhaps assigned TRBD1 or TRBD2 (5 bases each). The V and J ends lost 6 bases and 0 bases respectively, with 10 bases between them. CDR3 length: 14 amino acids. In nucleotides, the CDR3 is TGTGCCAGCAGCGGGGCCGGTAGCACAGATACGCAGTATTTT. Translating gives CASSGAGSTDTQYF.